A selection of T cell receptor beta chains follows, all from one sample in a study of quantifying T cell responses using KT2 cells. In TCRdb, the UMI-ligation and nested PCR reads were re-called with MiXCR into one record per CDR3 protein. The sample yields tens of thousands of distinct CDR3 sequences, approximately 13% seen once. Material for sequencing was PBMCs spiked with cells of the T cell clone KT2. Source of these receptors: a human donor. CDR3s include the opening cysteine and the closing phenylalanine or tryptophan. A D gene is named only where the DNA matches it firmly. The size of a clone is reported for some rows only, either as once, few or many, or as a class for expanded clones.

abundance: -; v_gene: TRBV20-1; j_gene: TRBJ2-7; d_gene: -; CDR3nt: TGCAGTGCTAGAGGATCCGGGGCCGGTCGGTACTTC; CDR3aa: CSARGSGAGRYF
abundance: few; v_gene: TRBV30; j_gene: TRBJ1-1; d_gene: -; CDR3nt: TGTGCCTGGAAAGAAGAAGGATCTGAAGCTTTCTTT; CDR3aa: CAWKEEGSEAFF
abundance: few; v_gene: TRBV13; j_gene: TRBJ1-3; d_gene: TRBD1; CDR3nt: TGTGCCAGCAGCTCGGACAGGGAAGGAAACACCATATATTTT; CDR3aa: CASSSDREGNTIYF
abundance: few; v_gene: TRBV9; j_gene: TRBJ2-3; d_gene: -; CDR3nt: TGTGCCAGCAGCGTAGGTAGCGGACTACTCACAGATACGCAGTATTTT; CDR3aa: CASSVGSGLLTDTQYF
abundance: -; v_gene: TRBV6-5; j_gene: TRBJ2-7; d_gene: -; CDR3nt: TGTGCCAGCAGGACTGGGACTGGAGCGTCCTACGAGCAGTACTTC; CDR3aa: CASRTGTGASYEQYF
abundance: many; v_gene: TRBV5-1; j_gene: TRBJ2-1; d_gene: -; CDR3nt: TGCGCCAGCAGCTTTACCAGAGGCGATGAGCAGTTCTTC; CDR3aa: CASSFTRGDEQFF
abundance: few; v_gene: TRBV7-9; j_gene: TRBJ2-3; d_gene: -; CDR3nt: TGTGCCAGCAGCTACACGCCTGGGGCAGGGAAGTTAACAGATACGCAGTATTTT; CDR3aa: CASSYTPGAGKLTDTQYF
abundance: -; v_gene: TRBV3-1; j_gene: TRBJ1-2; d_gene: -; CDR3nt: TGTGCCAGCAGATCGTTGGACTATGGCTACACCTTC; CDR3aa: CASRSLDYGYTF
abundance: -; v_gene: TRBV27; j_gene: TRBJ2-3; d_gene: TRBD2; CDR3nt: TGTGCCAGCAGCCGGGGACTAGCGGGGGGGCTTACAGATACGCAGTATTTT; CDR3aa: CASSRGLAGGLTDTQYF
abundance: few; v_gene: TRBV7-9; j_gene: TRBJ2-1; d_gene: TRBD2; CDR3nt: TGTGCCAGCAGCTTATGGGCTAGCGGGAGGGCCAACAATGAGCAGTTCTTC; CDR3aa: CASSLWASGRANNEQFF
abundance: few; v_gene: TRBV29-1; j_gene: TRBJ2-5; d_gene: TRBD2; CDR3nt: TGCAGCGGATGGACTAGCGGGGCGGAGACCCAGTACTTC; CDR3aa: CSGWTSGAETQYF
abundance: many; v_gene: TRBV12-2; j_gene: TRBJ1-4; d_gene: -; CDR3nt: TGTGCAAGTCGCTTCCTAAACAGGGGGCCTAATGAAAAACTGTTTTTT; CDR3aa: CASRFLNRGPNEKLFF
abundance: few; v_gene: TRBV6-2/TRBV6-3; j_gene: TRBJ2-1; d_gene: TRBD2; CDR3nt: TGTGCCAGCAGTTCCCGGACTAGCGGGGGCTACAATGAGCAGTTCTTC; CDR3aa: CASSSRTSGGYNEQFF
abundance: once; v_gene: TRBV2; j_gene: TRBJ2-5; d_gene: -; CDR3nt: TGTGCCAGCAGTAGGGCAGAAGAAGAGACCCAGTACTTC; CDR3aa: CASSRAEEETQYF
abundance: few; v_gene: TRBV20-1; j_gene: TRBJ2-5; d_gene: -; CDR3nt: TGCAGTGCGGATCGTGGGGGAGCCCAGAAAGAGACCCAGTACTTC; CDR3aa: CSADRGGAQKETQYF
abundance: -; v_gene: TRBV5-1; j_gene: TRBJ2-1; d_gene: -; CDR3nt: TGCGCCAGCAGCTTGGACCCCCCAGGGAACTCCCAATACAATGAGCAGTTCTTC; CDR3aa: CASSLDPPGNSQYNEQFF
abundance: -; v_gene: TRBV12-5; j_gene: TRBJ2-7; d_gene: TRBD2; CDR3nt: TGTGCTAGTGGTTCCACTCTTATAGCGGGGGGGCCTAGCTCCTACGAGCAGTACTTC; CDR3aa: CASGSTLIAGGPSSYEQYF
abundance: few; v_gene: TRBV20-1; j_gene: TRBJ2-3; d_gene: -; CDR3nt: TGCAGTGCTAGAGCCTCCCGAGCGGGTACGCAGTATTTT; CDR3aa: CSARASRAGTQYF
abundance: -; v_gene: TRBV5-6; j_gene: TRBJ2-7; d_gene: -; CDR3nt: TGTGCCAGCAGCCACGGAGGCGGACACTACGAGCAGTACTTC; CDR3aa: CASSHGGGHYEQYF
abundance: few; v_gene: TRBV20-1; j_gene: TRBJ2-2; d_gene: TRBD2; CDR3nt: TGCAGTGCTAGTGCAGCGGGAGGGCCCATTGGGACCGGGGAGCTGTTTTTT; CDR3aa: CSASAAGGPIGTGELFF
abundance: -; v_gene: TRBV12-3/TRBV12-4; j_gene: TRBJ1-1; d_gene: TRBD1; CDR3nt: TGTGCCAGCAGTTTCAGGGGGTATGGGGAAGCTTTCTTT; CDR3aa: CASSFRGYGEAFF
abundance: few; v_gene: TRBV9; j_gene: TRBJ2-6; d_gene: -; CDR3nt: TGTGCCAGCAGCCCCGGGGGGCGCGGGGCCAACGTCCTGACTTTC; CDR3aa: CASSPGGRGANVLTF
abundance: -; v_gene: TRBV11-3; j_gene: TRBJ1-3; d_gene: -; CDR3nt: TGTGCCAGCAGCTTAGATGGTTTGTGGAGCTCTGGAAACACCATATATTTT; CDR3aa: CASSLDGLWSSGNTIYF
abundance: many; v_gene: TRBV20-1; j_gene: TRBJ1-1; d_gene: TRBD1; CDR3nt: TGCAGTGCTGCTACGGACAGGTTGAACACTGAAGCTTTCTTT; CDR3aa: CSAATDRLNTEAFF
abundance: many; v_gene: TRBV15; j_gene: TRBJ2-1; d_gene: -; CDR3nt: TGTGCCACCAGCCGGGACCGCAATGAGCAGTTCTTC; CDR3aa: CATSRDRNEQFF
abundance: few; v_gene: TRBV19; j_gene: TRBJ1-1; d_gene: -; CDR3nt: TGTGCCAGTAGGAGGAATATGAACACTGAAGCTTTCTTT; CDR3aa: CASRRNMNTEAFF
abundance: many; v_gene: TRBV20-1; j_gene: TRBJ2-2; d_gene: -; CDR3nt: TGCAGTGCTAGAATGGGCAGCAACACCGGGGAGCTGTTTTTT; CDR3aa: CSARMGSNTGELFF
abundance: -; v_gene: TRBV6-2/TRBV6-3; j_gene: TRBJ1-1; d_gene: -; CDR3nt: TGTGCCAGCAGTTACGGATGGCAGGGTTCAATTGAAGCTTTCTTT; CDR3aa: CASSYGWQGSIEAFF
abundance: few; v_gene: TRBV6-1; j_gene: TRBJ1-2; d_gene: -; CDR3nt: TGTGCCAGCAGTGTGTTCAGGACCCCTCTTGGCTACACCTTC; CDR3aa: CASSVFRTPLGYTF
abundance: -; v_gene: TRBV28; j_gene: TRBJ1-5; d_gene: -; CDR3nt: TGTGCCAGCAGCCGGACGGGCAATCAGCCCCAGCATTTT; CDR3aa: CASSRTGNQPQHF
abundance: many; v_gene: TRBV20-1; j_gene: TRBJ2-6; d_gene: -; CDR3nt: TGCAGTGCTCAAGGGGAAACATTCTTCTCTGGGGCCAACGTCCTGACTTTC; CDR3aa: CSAQGETFFSGANVLTF
abundance: -; v_gene: TRBV29-1; j_gene: TRBJ1-1; d_gene: TRBD1; CDR3nt: TGCAGCGCCAATCGACAGGGTACCGGCACTGAAGCTTTCTTT; CDR3aa: CSANRQGTGTEAFF
abundance: -; v_gene: TRBV27; j_gene: TRBJ2-2; d_gene: -; CDR3nt: TGTGCCAGCGTAGGGGGGGGAGGCACCGGGGAGCTGTTTTTT; CDR3aa: CASVGGGGTGELFF
abundance: many; v_gene: TRBV2; j_gene: TRBJ1-5; d_gene: -; CDR3nt: TGTGCCAGCAGTGAAGTGAGGGGTAGCAATCAGCCCCAGCATTTT; CDR3aa: CASSEVRGSNQPQHF
abundance: -; v_gene: TRBV11-1; j_gene: TRBJ1-1; d_gene: -; CDR3nt: TGTGCCAGCAGCTTAGGAGCTGCGGGCACTGAAGCTTTCTTT; CDR3aa: CASSLGAAGTEAFF
abundance: -; v_gene: TRBV18; j_gene: TRBJ2-7; d_gene: TRBD2; CDR3nt: TGTGCCAGCTCACCACCGCTAGCGGGGCTAAAAGAGCAGTACTTC; CDR3aa: CASSPPLAGLKEQYF
abundance: few; v_gene: TRBV6-4; j_gene: TRBJ2-1; d_gene: -; CDR3nt: TGTGCCAGCAGTGTATGGGGAGGTGAGCAGTTCTTC; CDR3aa: CASSVWGGEQFF
abundance: -; v_gene: TRBV10-3; j_gene: TRBJ2-1; d_gene: -; CDR3nt: TGTGCCATCAGTGATGGATTCTCTGAGCAGTTCTTC; CDR3aa: CAISDGFSEQFF
abundance: many; v_gene: TRBV6-4; j_gene: TRBJ2-1; d_gene: -; CDR3nt: TGTGCCAGCAGTGACGACGGGGACTACAATGAGCAGTTCTTC; CDR3aa: CASSDDGDYNEQFF
abundance: few; v_gene: TRBV2; j_gene: TRBJ2-5; d_gene: TRBD2; CDR3nt: TGTGCCAGCAGTCGGACTAGGAAAGAGACCCAGTACTTC; CDR3aa: CASSRTRKETQYF
abundance: -; v_gene: TRBV5-5; j_gene: TRBJ1-3; d_gene: -; CDR3nt: TGTGCCAGCAGCTTGGAACTCCAAAGGTCTGGAAACACCATATATTTT; CDR3aa: CASSLELQRSGNTIYF
abundance: few; v_gene: TRBV7-8; j_gene: TRBJ1-6; d_gene: -; CDR3nt: TGTGCCAGCAGCTTAGGGTTCCGCTCACCCCTCCACTTT; CDR3aa: CASSLGFRSPLHF